A selection of T cell receptor beta chains follows, all from one sample in a study of blood T cell repertoires in COVID-19. Data came from immunoSEQ multiplex PCR; TCRdb stores just in-frame clones and leaves some out. The data show 150,000 to 200,000 clones, 70% to 90% seen once. Sequenced input: peripheral blood. The receptors shown here come from a man aged 60 to 75 with COVID-19, enrolled during active disease. CDR3s include the opening cysteine and the closing phenylalanine or tryptophan. The D gene is left open where the match is weak. The listing skips clone size in some rows; elsewhere it reads once, few, many or a size class.

TRBJ2-2	TRBV18	-	once	TGTGCCAGCTCACGCGAGGCAACACTATCGTTGACCGGGGAGCTGTTTTTT	CASSREATLSLTGELFF
TRBJ2-7	TRBV2	-	-	TGTGCCAGCATGGATAGTACTATATACGAGCAGTACTTC	CASMDSTIYEQYF
TRBJ2-2	TRBV6-5	-	once	TGTGCCAGCAGTTACCCGGGAGTGGGCACCGGGGAGCTGTTTTTT	CASSYPGVGTGELFF
TRBJ2-1	TRBV28	TRBD1	-	TGTGCCAGCAGGCTAGGACAGGGGGGGTACAATGAGCAGTTCTTC	CASRLGQGGYNEQFF
TRBJ2-5	TRBV27	TRBD1	few	TGTGCCAGCAGTGCCGGGACAGGGGAAGAGACCCAGTACTTC	CASSAGTGEETQYF
TRBJ1-4	TRBV27	-	-	TGTGCCAGCAGTTTAGGAAGGGAGAGTGAAAAACTGTTTTTT	CASSLGRESEKLFF
TRBJ2-3	TRBV7-9	TRBD2	-	TGTGCCAGCCGTTCTAGCGGGAAGGCGACAGATACGCAGTATTTT	CASRSSGKATDTQYF
TRBJ2-7	TRBV30	TRBD1	-	TGTGCCTGGAGTCCGACAGGGTACGAGCAGTACTTC	CAWSPTGYEQYF
TRBJ2-7	TRBV18	-	few	TGTGCAGCAGGCCAAGCCCCTAACGAGCAGTACTTC	CAAGQAPNEQYF
TRBJ1-5	TRBV5-6	-	-	TGTGCCAGCAGCTTGTGGGCAGGCCATAGCAATCAGCCCCAGCATTTT	CASSLWAGHSNQPQHF